This T cell receptor (beta chain) stems from a study of T cell clones after liver transplantation. Study at large: Draws occurred before transplant, before withdrawal, and after complete or failed withdrawal.

This table comes from immunoSEQ multiplex PCR, and its TCRdb copy is limited to in-frame clones, with some not included. The profile shows about 33,000 clones, more than 90% of them singletons. This clonotype was sampled from a human patient who received a liver transplant. Some T cells may arise from the graft donor. Sequenced material: CD8+ T cells from blood, taken 12 months after liver transplant.

The CDR3 sequence: CASSQERDIYGYTF. The CDR3, as DNA: TGCGCCAGCAGCCAAGAGAGAGATATCTATGGCTACACCTTC. The chain joins TRBV4-1 to TRBJ1-2, with D unresolved. V was cut by 0 bases and J by 4 bases, with 9 bases left in between. Germline V gene lookup returns CDR1 MGHRA and CDR2 YSYEKL. This CDR3 contains 14 residues.